Listed below are T cell receptor beta chains from one sample, sequenced in a study of early T cells in non-severe SARS-CoV-2 infection. In TCRdb, the 5' RACE reads were re-called with MiXCR into one record per CDR3 protein. The repertoire consists of around 61,000 distinct CDR3 sequences, with 10% to 13% occurring once and the leading ten covering 6.5%. Material for sequencing was whole blood. All receptors derive from an adult who was a healthcare worker with PCR-confirmed SARS-CoV-2 infection or an uninfected control (not recorded which). The CDR3 runs from the conserved cysteine through the conserved F or W. Each record gives: V gene, J gene, clone size, D gene, CDR3 DNA, CDR3 protein. D genes are given only for firm matches. Part of the rows lack a size; the others show once, few, many or a class for expanded clones.

V: TRBV20-1
J: TRBJ2-1
size: many
D: -
DNA: TGCAGTGCCAAACCGGGACCGGGTAAGGCCCAACCGTTCTTC
CDR3: CSAKPGPGKAQPFF

V: TRBV20-1
J: TRBJ2-1
size: many
D: TRBD1
DNA: TGCAGTGCCTGGGGACAGGAACCCAATGAGCAGTTCTTC
CDR3: CSAWGQEPNEQFF

V: TRBV7-6
J: TRBJ1-3
size: few
D: TRBD1
DNA: TGTGCCAGCAGCCGTGACAGGGGAAGCACCATATATTTT
CDR3: CASSRDRGSTIYF

V: TRBV5-1
J: TRBJ2-5
size: few
D: -
DNA: TGCGCCAGCAGCTTGGTCCTGCTCGCGGAGACCCAGTACTTC
CDR3: CASSLVLLAETQYF

V: TRBV24-1
J: TRBJ2-3
size: many
D: TRBD1
DNA: TGTGCCACCAGTGATCCGGACAGGGGGCGAAATAATCGAGGCACAGATACGCAGTATTTT
CDR3: CATSDPDRGRNNRGTDTQYF

V: TRBV6-5
J: TRBJ1-5
size: medium-sized
D: -
DNA: TGTGCCAGCAGTTCACTGCCGACGGAGCCCCAGCATTTT
CDR3: CASSSLPTEPQHF

V: TRBV10-1
J: TRBJ2-5
size: many
D: -
DNA: TGCGCCAGCAGTGTCGGGACCCCCGAGGGAACCCAGTACTTC
CDR3: CASSVGTPEGTQYF

V: TRBV3-1
J: TRBJ2-7
size: many
D: -
DNA: TGTGCCAGCAGCCAAGATTGGGCGTCAGCCTACGAGCAGTACTTC
CDR3: CASSQDWASAYEQYF

V: TRBV6-6
J: TRBJ1-5
size: few
D: TRBD1
DNA: TGTGCCAGCAGTCTACAGGGGGGTAGCAATCAGCCCCAGCATTTT
CDR3: CASSLQGGSNQPQHF

V: TRBV10-3
J: TRBJ2-1
size: many
D: -
DNA: TGTGCCATCAGTGCTCAAGGACTAAGCTCCTACAATGAGCAGTTCTTC
CDR3: CAISAQGLSSYNEQFF

V: TRBV4-2
J: TRBJ2-1
size: many
D: -
DNA: TGTGCCAGCAGCCAAGATCGGCGCCGTGAGCAGTTCTTC
CDR3: CASSQDRRREQFF

V: TRBV6-2/TRBV6-3
J: TRBJ2-2
size: -
D: -
DNA: TGTGCCAGCAGTGACCGGAACACCGGGGAGCTGTTTTTT
CDR3: CASSDRNTGELFF

V: TRBV7-3
J: TRBJ2-3
size: many
D: TRBD1
DNA: TGTGCCAGCAGCTCTCCGGGACAGCCCACAGATACGCAGTATTTT
CDR3: CASSSPGQPTDTQYF

V: TRBV5-5
J: TRBJ2-7
size: many
D: -
DNA: TGTGCCAGCAGAATTGGGCTAGCGTGGGAGCAGTACTTC
CDR3: CASRIGLAWEQYF

V: TRBV6-2/TRBV6-3
J: TRBJ1-5
size: -
D: -
DNA: TGTGCCAGCAGTTATGAGGGGCCCAATCAGCCCCAGCATTTT
CDR3: CASSYEGPNQPQHF

V: TRBV12-3/TRBV12-4
J: TRBJ2-5
size: few
D: -
DNA: TGTGCCAGCAGTTTGGCCGGGCTGGAGACCCAGTACTTC
CDR3: CASSLAGLETQYF

V: TRBV5-1
J: TRBJ2-1
size: many
D: -
DNA: TGCGCCAGCACAGAGCGAAATGAGCAGTTCTTC
CDR3: CASTERNEQFF

V: TRBV7-3
J: TRBJ2-5
size: few
D: TRBD1
DNA: TGTGCCAGCAGCCAGACAGGGGGCGGAGAGACCCAGTACTTC
CDR3: CASSQTGGGETQYF

V: TRBV11-2
J: TRBJ2-1
size: -
D: -
DNA: TGTGCCAGACCGACCGGGAGTTCGTCCTACAATGAGCAGTTCTTC
CDR3: CARPTGSSSYNEQFF

V: TRBV24-1
J: TRBJ2-2
size: -
D: TRBD2
DNA: TGTGCCACCAGTGATCCCGGACTAGCGGGAGCAAGCACCGGGGAGCTGTTTTTT
CDR3: CATSDPGLAGASTGELFF

V: TRBV2
J: TRBJ1-1
size: -
D: TRBD1
DNA: TGTGCCAGCAGTGAAAGAATGAGGGGGCAGGGAGACACTGAAGCTTTCTTT
CDR3: CASSERMRGQGDTEAFF

V: TRBV6-5
J: TRBJ2-5
size: many
D: -
DNA: TGTGCCAGCAGCAGGACGGGCCAAGAGACCCAGTACTTC
CDR3: CASSRTGQETQYF

V: TRBV25-1
J: TRBJ2-3
size: -
D: TRBD2
DNA: TGTGCCAGCAGTGCCTATTCCAGCGGGAAAGATACGCAGTATTTT
CDR3: CASSAYSSGKDTQYF

V: TRBV7-9
J: TRBJ2-3
size: -
D: TRBD2
DNA: TGTGCCAGCAGCAAGACACTAGCGGGCACAGATACGCAGTATTTT
CDR3: CASSKTLAGTDTQYF

V: TRBV5-1
J: TRBJ1-1
size: -
D: -
DNA: TGCGCCAGCAGCTTGGGGACAAATCTTAACACTGAAGCTTTCTTT
CDR3: CASSLGTNLNTEAFF

V: TRBV6-6
J: TRBJ2-1
size: many
D: -
DNA: TGTGCCAGCCGGGATCGCGAGACGGGGAGTGAGCAGTTCTTC
CDR3: CASRDRETGSEQFF

V: TRBV7-2
J: TRBJ2-5
size: many
D: TRBD1
DNA: TGTGCCAGCAGCTTCAACAGGGGGCTCCAAGAGACCCAGTACTTC
CDR3: CASSFNRGLQETQYF

V: TRBV18
J: TRBJ2-1
size: many
D: TRBD1
DNA: TGTGCCAGCTCACCTGGACAGGCTTACAATGATGAGCAGTTCTTC
CDR3: CASSPGQAYNDEQFF

V: TRBV3-1
J: TRBJ2-1
size: -
D: TRBD2
DNA: TGTGCCAGCAGCCAAAGTAGCGGGAGGGCGAATGAGCAGTTCTTC
CDR3: CASSQSSGRANEQFF

V: TRBV12-3/TRBV12-4
J: TRBJ2-7
size: -
D: -
DNA: TGTGCCAGCAGTTCCCCCGGGTCGGGGGCCTACTACGAGCAGTACTTC
CDR3: CASSSPGSGAYYEQYF

V: TRBV3-1
J: TRBJ2-7
size: few
D: TRBD2
DNA: TGTGCCAGCAGCCCCGGGACTAGGGCTAACTACGAGCAGTACTTC
CDR3: CASSPGTRANYEQYF

V: TRBV4-2
J: TRBJ1-4
size: few
D: TRBD1
DNA: TGTGCCAGCAGCCAAGATCCAGGACAGGGGAATGAAAAACTGTTTTTT
CDR3: CASSQDPGQGNEKLFF

V: TRBV2
J: TRBJ2-1
size: few
D: TRBD1
DNA: TGTGCCAGCAGTAAGGGACAGCTCTACAATGAGCAGTTCTTC
CDR3: CASSKGQLYNEQFF

V: TRBV29-1
J: TRBJ1-1
size: -
D: -
DNA: TGCAGCGTAGGACAGAACACTGAAGCTTTCTTT
CDR3: CSVGQNTEAFF

V: TRBV7-9
J: TRBJ2-7
size: -
D: TRBD2
DNA: TGTGCCAGCAGCTCCAGACTAGCGGGGACCTACGAGCAGTACTTC
CDR3: CASSSRLAGTYEQYF

V: TRBV20-1
J: TRBJ2-3
size: -
D: -
DNA: TGCAGTGCTAGTCCTCCGGGACTCATAACAGATACGCAGTATTTT
CDR3: CSASPPGLITDTQYF

V: TRBV4-1
J: TRBJ2-3
size: -
D: -
DNA: TGCGCCAGCAGCCAAGGGGCAAGGGTGTCTACAGATACGCAGTATTTT
CDR3: CASSQGARVSTDTQYF

V: TRBV2
J: TRBJ1-5
size: many
D: -
DNA: TGTGCCAGCAGTAGCTACTTGGGACGGCGGGGCAATCAGCCCCAGCATTTT
CDR3: CASSSYLGRRGNQPQHF

V: TRBV7-3
J: TRBJ2-5
size: many
D: TRBD1
DNA: TGTGCCAGCAGCTTAAGTGGCAGGGGGATTGGGCAAGAGACCCAGTACTTC
CDR3: CASSLSGRGIGQETQYF

V: TRBV5-4
J: TRBJ2-1
size: -
D: -
DNA: TGTGCCAGCAGCTTGGGGCTAGGAGCTAACAATGAGCAGTTCTTC
CDR3: CASSLGLGANNEQFF

V: TRBV6-2/TRBV6-3
J: TRBJ2-4
size: once
D: TRBD1
DNA: TGTGCCAGCAGCGACAGGGGTTTTGCCAAAAACATTCAGTACTTC
CDR3: CASSDRGFAKNIQYF

V: TRBV7-2
J: TRBJ2-1
size: many
D: TRBD2
DNA: TGTGCCAGCAGCCCAAAAAAGACTAGCGGGAGGGTCTATATTAAGGATGAGCAGTTCTTC
CDR3: CASSPKKTSGRVYIKDEQFF

V: TRBV6-6
J: TRBJ2-2
size: -
D: -
DNA: TGTGCCAGCAGTTACTCTAGGGCCGGGGAGCTGTTTTTT
CDR3: CASSYSRAGELFF

V: TRBV29-1
J: TRBJ1-5
size: few
D: -
DNA: TGCAGCGTTGATCAGGGCAATCAGCCCCAGCATTTT
CDR3: CSVDQGNQPQHF

V: TRBV20-1
J: TRBJ2-1
size: few
D: TRBD2
DNA: TGCAGTGCTAGACTAGCGGGAAGAAATGAGCAGTTCTTC
CDR3: CSARLAGRNEQFF

V: TRBV5-1
J: TRBJ1-1
size: many
D: -
DNA: TGCGCCAGCAGCTTGTGGGAGAACACTGAAGCTTTCTTT
CDR3: CASSLWENTEAFF

V: TRBV10-2
J: TRBJ2-1
size: many
D: TRBD2
DNA: TGCGCCAGCACCGGACTAGCGGGTCCCGACAATGAGCAGTTCTTC
CDR3: CASTGLAGPDNEQFF

V: TRBV15
J: TRBJ1-1
size: -
D: -
DNA: TGTGCCACCAGCAGGCCTACAAAGGGGACTGAAGCTTTCTTT
CDR3: CATSRPTKGTEAFF

V: TRBV18
J: TRBJ1-3
size: many
D: -
DNA: TGTGCCAGCTCTCCCCCTTCGGAGCTTGGAAACACCATATATTTT
CDR3: CASSPPSELGNTIYF

V: TRBV15
J: TRBJ1-2
size: many
D: -
DNA: TGTGCCACCAGCAGGGATACTAACTATGGCTACACCTTC
CDR3: CATSRDTNYGYTF

V: TRBV6-2/TRBV6-3
J: TRBJ1-5
size: -
D: TRBD1
DNA: TGTGCCAGCGCCGGGACAGCCTGGTTTGGACAGCCCCAGCATTTT
CDR3: CASAGTAWFGQPQHF

V: TRBV30
J: TRBJ1-1
size: many
D: -
DNA: TGTGCCTGGAGATCGACGGGACTCCCGAACACTGAAGCTTTCTTT
CDR3: CAWRSTGLPNTEAFF

V: TRBV7-2
J: TRBJ2-6
size: -
D: TRBD2
DNA: TGTGCCAGCAGCTTAGGACTAGCGTCATCTCGATCCTCTGGGACCAACGTCCTGACTTTC
CDR3: CASSLGLASSRSSGTNVLTF

V: TRBV6-5
J: TRBJ2-3
size: many
D: -
DNA: TGTGCCAGCAAGAAGGGGGGCAACACAGATACGCAGTATTTT
CDR3: CASKKGGNTDTQYF

V: TRBV12-3/TRBV12-4
J: TRBJ1-1
size: few
D: -
DNA: TGTGCCAGCAGTTTTAAAAGTCAATCTGAAGCTTTCTTT
CDR3: CASSFKSQSEAFF

V: TRBV6-5
J: TRBJ1-1
size: many
D: TRBD1
DNA: TGTGCCAGCAGTTATAAGGCAGGGGGAAGCTCGGGGAAAGCTTTCTTT
CDR3: CASSYKAGGSSGKAFF

V: TRBV5-1
J: TRBJ2-7
size: many
D: -
DNA: TGCGCCAGCAGCTTGACCCCCGGCTACGAGCAGTACTTC
CDR3: CASSLTPGYEQYF

V: TRBV20-1
J: TRBJ1-1
size: many
D: TRBD1
DNA: TGCAGTGCTAGGGGAACAGGGGGAACTTTCTTT
CDR3: CSARGTGGTFF

V: TRBV7-2
J: TRBJ1-1
size: many
D: -
DNA: TGTGCCAGCAGCCCAACAAGGGGGGAAGCTTTCTTT
CDR3: CASSPTRGEAFF

V: TRBV7-9
J: TRBJ2-2
size: few
D: -
DNA: TGTGCCAGCAGCTTAACTTACGAGGGAACCGGGGAGCTGTTTTTT
CDR3: CASSLTYEGTGELFF